The 22 T cell receptor beta chains below were found in one sample sequenced in a study of Tregs in tolerant kidney transplant recipients. The data were produced by immunoSEQ multiplex PCR, yet TCRdb's version contains in-frame clones alone and is incomplete. The table has approximately 67,000 clones, roughly 89% seen once. This material consisted of CD8+ T cells from blood, taken before the transplant. These receptors originate from a human donor who received a combined kidney and bone marrow transplant.

This chain connects TRBV4-1 to TRBJ2-1; D may be TRBD1 (5 bases). The CDR3 has 12 amino acids. V was pared by 4 bases and J by 10 bases, with 11 bases between. Per the germline V gene, CDR1 is MGHRA and CDR2 is YSYEKL. The CDR3: CASSLRQGEQFF. The CDR3 region has the DNA TGCGCCAGCAGCCTCCGGCAGGGCGAGCAGTTCTTC.

This clone was seen a single time. The rearrangement joins TRBV6-5 to TRBJ2-3; 8 positions match TRBD2. CDR3 length equals 15 residues. Losses at the gene ends were 2 bases for V and 0 bases for J; bases not matched to a gene: 1. Germline CDR1 reads MNHEY; CDR2 reads SVGAGI. The CDR3 sequence: CASSYGGGSTDTQYF. The DNA for the CDR3 is TGTGCCAGCAGTTACGGCGGGGGGAGCACAGATACGCAGTATTTT.

V and J are TRBV7-6 and TRBJ1-1; 8 bases fit TRBD1. Germline lookup yields CDR1 SGHVS and CDR2 FNYEAQ. This CDR3 has 16 residues. The ends lost 5 bases at V and 3 bases at J; junction bases unmatched: 11. The CDR3 DNA reads as TGTGCCAGCAGCCCGCCCCAGGGGGCCGGGGACACTGAAGCTTTCTTT. It is translated as CASSPPQGAGDTEAFF.

This rearrangement joins TRBV27 to TRBJ2-1; perhaps TRBD2 as D (5 bases). The CDR3 has 14 residues. Trimming left V 4 bases short and J 8 bases short, with 15 bases between. Germline assignment: CDR1 MNHEY and CDR2 SMNVEV (reference sequence). The CDR3 DNA reads TGTGCCAGCAGTTCTCTCGGGAATTCAGATGAGCAGTTCTTC. Translated, it gives CASSSLGNSDEQFF.

This chain connects TRBV4-3 to TRBJ2-5, with 13 bases lining up with TRBD2. V lost 1 base to trimming and J lost 2 bases; unmatched junction nucleotides: 4. CDR3 length: 17 residues. Germline V CDR1 and CDR2: LGHNA, YSLEER. CDR3 DNA sequence: TGCGCCAGCAGCCAAGTAGCGGGACTAGCGGGGCAAGAGACCCAGTACTTC. Its protein product is CASSQVAGLAGQETQYF.

J is TRBJ2-5 and V is TRBV5-6; D is unclear. The DNA matches TRBJ2-7 better at its end, which makes the J call doubtful. The length of the CDR3 is 13 residues. Germline V gene sequence: CDR1 SGHDT, CDR2 YYEEEE. The CDR3 nucleotides are TGTGCCAGCAGCTGTCCGATGTGTAACGAGCAGTACTTC. Its translation is CASSCPMCNEQYF.

The chain is built from TRBV4-3 and TRBJ2-7, with TRBD1 identical over 10 bases. The CDR3 totals 18 residues. CDR1 is LGHNA, CDR2 YSLEER, per germline. V lost 1 base and J lost 7; bases outside the gene matches: 16. CDR3 loop: CASSQAPGGDRGFGEQYF. The DNA for the CDR3 is TGCGCCAGCAGCCAAGCTCCGGGCGGGGACAGGGGTTTTGGGGAGCAGTACTTC.

The DNA of the CDR3 is TGTGCCAGCAGCTATGTACAGGGGGCGACTTTCTTT. Its translation is CASSYVQGATFF. J is TRBJ1-1 and V is TRBV5-6, with TRBD1 matching 9 bases. The length of the CDR3 is 12 residues. CDR1 is SGHDT and CDR2 is YYEEEE in the germline V gene. The ends lost 3 bases at V and 12 bases at J; junction bases unmatched: 6.

The V gene is TRBV5-6, the J gene TRBJ1-1; possible D gene TRBD1, 5 bases. This CDR3 region has 13 residues. Germline V gene sequence: CDR1 SGHDT, CDR2 YYEEEE. Trimming removed 4 bases at V and 4 bases at J, with 11 bases between. CDR3 DNA sequence: TGTGCCAGCAGCCTTATGGACACCACTGAAGCTTTCTTT. It translates to CASSLMDTTEAFF.

V and J are TRBV7-9 and TRBJ2-3; 8 bases map to TRBD2. V gave up 4 bases and J gave up 1 base; unmatched junction bases: 4. CDR3 size: 15 residues. CDR1 is SEHNR, CDR2 FQNEAQ, per germline (reference sequence). CDR3 nucleotides: TGTGCCAGCAGCTCTTATAGCGGGGGCACAGATACGCAGTATTTT. Translating it yields CASSSYSGGTDTQYF.

This clone has a single count. At one boundary the junction diverges from the germline segment, which might be a read error. V gene TRBV11-3 combines with J gene TRBJ2-1; 11 bases map to TRBD2. Looked up from germline, CDR1 is SGHNT and CDR2 is YENEEA. This CDR3 spans 17 amino acids. In DNA form, the CDR3 reads TGTGCCAGCAGTTTAGCGGGAGGGCCCCGATTCGGAAATGAGCAGTTCTTC. Amino acid sequence: CASSLAGGPRFGNEQFF.

In nucleotides, the CDR3 is TGCAGCGTTGAAGATCGTCTAGTAAAGAACGGGGAGCTGTTTTTT. Translating it yields CSVEDRLVKNGELFF. The chain combines TRBV29-1 with TRBJ2-2, with D uncertain. The germline gives CDR1 SQVTM, CDR2 ANQGSEA. Trimming shortened V by 0 bases and J by 7 bases, and 15 bases separated the two germline ends. The CDR3 loop spans 15 amino acids.

J is TRBJ1-2 and V is TRBV9; D possibly corresponds to TRBD1 (5 bases). The CDR3 is 15 amino acids. Trimming shortened V by 3 bases and J by 4 bases, and 16 bases separated the two germline ends. Germline CDR1 and CDR2: SGDLS and YYNGEE. The chain's CDR3 is CASSAPSKGAYGYTF. The CDR3 region has the DNA TGTGCCAGCAGCGCCCCCAGCAAAGGGGCCTATGGCTACACCTTC.

The V call is TRBV14, the J call TRBJ2-5, with D maybe TRBD1 (5 bases). This CDR3 has 15 amino acids. V lost 3 bases, J lost 5 bases, and 16 bases lay in between. In germline, CDR1 is SGHDN, CDR2 FVKESK. CDR3 in DNA: TGTGCCAGCAGCCACACAGTTCAGGGTGGCGAGACCCAGTACTTC. It is translated as CASSHTVQGGETQYF.

The chain recombines TRBV28 with TRBJ1-2; D call uncertain. CDR3 length: 14 amino acids. V lost 2 bases and J 1 base, leaving 8 bases between the germline ends. The V gene's germline CDR1 is MDHEN and CDR2 SYDVKM. The CDR3 bases are TGTGCCAGCAGTTTAATACGCAGTAACTATGGCTACACCTTC. Translated: CASSLIRSNYGYTF.

J is TRBJ2-1 and V is TRBV12-5; 7 nucleotides line up with TRBD2. Trimming at V came to 4 bases and at J to 4 bases, leaving 10 bases not matched to a gene. The CDR3 has 16 residues. Germline CDR1 is LGHNT and CDR2 is FRNRAP. The CDR3 loop reads CASGSPLADAYNEQFF. CDR3 in DNA: TGTGCTAGTGGTTCTCCTCTAGCGGACGCTTACAATGAGCAGTTCTTC.

This chain uses TRBV30 with TRBJ1-5; a possible D gene is TRBD1 (5 bases). Trimming left V 0 bases short and J 0 bases short, with 9 bases between. The CDR3 contains 15 residues. Germline V CDR1 and CDR2: GTSNPN, SVGIG (reference sequence). CDR3 sequence reads: CAWSVWGLSNQPQHF. DNA of the CDR3: TGTGCCTGGAGTGTATGGGGACTTAGCAATCAGCCCCAGCATTTT.

The V call is TRBV27, the J call TRBJ1-5; a weak D match, TRBD1 (6 bases). Germline CDR1 is MNHEY and CDR2 is SMNVEV (reference sequence). This CDR3 contains 20 residues. V was cut by 3 bases and J by 0 bases, with 24 bases left in between. The CDR3 DNA is TGTGCCAGCAGTTTCCGGGGATCACAGGGACCGGAAAATAGCAATCAGCCCCAGCATTTT. Encoded protein: CASSFRGSQGPENSNQPQHF.

The chain combines TRBV15 with TRBJ2-4, with D possibly TRBD1 on 6 matching bases. The germline V and J ends were trimmed by 4 bases and 2 bases, with 9 bases remaining between them. Germline lookup yields CDR1 LNHNV and CDR2 YYDKDF (reference sequence). The CDR3 sequence is 14 residues long. The CDR3 reads CATSTRGSKNIQYF. In DNA form, the CDR3 reads TGTGCCACCAGCACCAGGGGTTCCAAAAACATTCAGTACTTC. The full variable domain, with the rest looked up from reference TRBV15 and TRBJ2-4, is DAMVIQNPRYQVTQFGKPVTLSCSQTLNHNVMYWYQQKSSQAPKLLFHYYDKDFNNEADTPDNFQSRRPNTSFCFLDIRSPGLGDTAMYLCATSTRGSKNIQYFGAGTRLSVL.

This chain uses TRBV29-1 with TRBJ1-3, with TRBD1 identical over 8 bases. The V gene's germline CDR1 is SQVTM and CDR2 ANQGSEA. The CDR3 is 15 amino acids. V dropped 4 bases and J dropped 3; count of bases not matched to a gene: 8. The CDR3: CSVAGAGGFGNTIYF. In nucleotides, the CDR3 is TGCAGCGTTGCCGGGGCAGGGGGCTTTGGAAACACCATATATTTT. The full variable domain, in which reference TRBV29-1 and TRBJ1-3 provide the parts outside the CDR3, is SAVISQKPSRDICQRGTSLTIQCQVDSQVTMMFWYRQQPGQSLTLIATANQGSEATYESGFVIDKFPISRPNLTFSTLTVSNMSPEDSSIYLCSVAGAGGFGNTIYFGEGSWLTVV.

The chain joins TRBV5-1 to TRBJ2-7; 8 bases fit TRBD1. Unmatched junction bases numbered 15, after V lost 0 bases and J lost 4 bases. This CDR3 region has 18 residues. Germline V gene data show CDR1 as SGHRS and CDR2 as YFSETQ. CDR3 in DNA: TGCGCCAGCAGCTTGGCAGCAGGGGGCCGAACGGGCTTATACGAGCAGTACTTC. Protein sequence: CASSLAAGGRTGLYEQYF.

The rearrangement links TRBV27 to TRBJ2-1; 7 bases align to TRBD1. This CDR3 is built from 13 residues. The junction had 8 bases not matched to a gene; V was cut back by 8 bases and J by 7 bases. The germline V gene has CDR1 MNHEY and CDR2 SMNVEV (reference sequence). The DNA of the CDR3 is TGTGCCAGCCATAGACAGGGTCCGAATGAGCAGTTCTTC. It specifies CASHRQGPNEQFF.